This T cell receptor beta chain emerged from a study of shared clonotypes between healthy human individuals. About the research overall: CD4 naive and CD4 memory each took three plates per donor, while CD8 naive took two and CD8 memory one. Study-wide points: Shared across a handful of donors were 5% to 6% of the naive CD4 clonotypes.

Once extracted for a subset, genomic DNA was divided evenly among several immunoSEQ plates. The table came from immunoSEQ multiplex PCR; TCRdb's copy has only in-frame clones and leaves some out. Of over 700,000 clones detected, over 60% appear once; the ten largest clones hold about 1.8%. Only Caucasian adults living in Nashville, Tennessee made up the donor group. The CDR3 consists of 13 residues. V was pared by 6 bases and J by 5 bases, with 11 bases between. CDR1 is MDHEN, CDR2 SYDVKM, per germline. A few counts support this clone. Antigen: not known. V is TRBV28 and J is TRBJ1-5, with D possibly matching TRBD1 (6 bases). The sequence derives from a woman aged 30 to 39 in good health. Sample: memory CD4+ T cells sorted from blood. This sample's subset: CD45RA-negative fraction. CDR3 loop: CASSNRAYQPQHF. In DNA form, the CDR3 reads TGTGCCAGCAGCAACAGGGCCTATCAGCCCCAGCATTTT.